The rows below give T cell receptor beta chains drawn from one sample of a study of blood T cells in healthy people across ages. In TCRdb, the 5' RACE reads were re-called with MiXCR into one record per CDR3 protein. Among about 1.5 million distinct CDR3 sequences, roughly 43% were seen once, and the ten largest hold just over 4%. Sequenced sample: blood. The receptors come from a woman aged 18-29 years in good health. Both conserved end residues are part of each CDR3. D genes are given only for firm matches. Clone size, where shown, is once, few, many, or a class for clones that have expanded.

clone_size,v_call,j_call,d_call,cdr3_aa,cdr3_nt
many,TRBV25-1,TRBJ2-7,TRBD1,CASSRQGTYEQYF,TGTGCCAGCAGCAGACAGGGCACCTACGAGCAGTACTTC
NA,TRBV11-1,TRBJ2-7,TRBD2,CASRFSAGLANEQYF,TGTGCCAGCAGGTTCTCCGCGGGACTAGCAAACGAGCAGTACTTC
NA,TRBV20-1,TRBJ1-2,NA,CSAPWDTDGYGYTF,TGCAGTGCCCCATGGGACACCGACGGCTATGGCTACACCTTC
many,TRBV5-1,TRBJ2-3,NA,CASRLGGSDTQYF,TGCGCCAGCAGGCTGGGAGGTTCGGATACGCAGTATTTT
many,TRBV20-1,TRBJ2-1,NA,CSARRSASSYNEQFF,TGCAGTGCTAGACGTAGCGCTAGCTCCTACAATGAGCAGTTCTTC
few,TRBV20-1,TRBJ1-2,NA,CSARLPDGGGGYTF,TGCAGTGCTAGACTACCGGACGGTGGCGGGGGCTACACCTTC
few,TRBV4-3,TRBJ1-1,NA,CASSQDSVNTEAFF,TGCGCCAGCAGCCAAGATTCGGTTAACACTGAAGCTTTCTTT
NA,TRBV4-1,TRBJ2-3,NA,CASSQVEGLLVTDTQYF,TGCGCCAGCAGCCAAGTAGAGGGGCTACTAGTAACAGATACGCAGTATTTT
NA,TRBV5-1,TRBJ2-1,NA,CASSLGQPSYNEQFF,TGTGCCAGCAGCTTAGGACAACCCTCCTACAATGAGCAGTTCTTC
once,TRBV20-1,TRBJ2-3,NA,CSVSVGDTQYF,TGCAGTGTAAGCGTTGGAGATACGCAGTATTTT
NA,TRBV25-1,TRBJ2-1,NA,CASSENTHLRAGAVYNEQFF,TGTGCCAGCAGTGAAAATACCCATCTCAGGGCAGGGGCTGTATACAATGAGCAGTTCTTC
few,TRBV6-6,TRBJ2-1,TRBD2,CASVDAGRPGDEQFF,TGTGCCAGCGTCGACGCCGGGAGGCCCGGCGATGAGCAGTTCTTC
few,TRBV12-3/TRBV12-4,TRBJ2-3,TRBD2,CASSFGASGSADTQYF,TGTGCCAGCAGTTTTGGGGCTAGCGGGAGCGCAGATACGCAGTATTTT
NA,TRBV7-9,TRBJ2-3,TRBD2,CAGSSGGMTDTQYF,TGTGCCGGATCTAGCGGGGGAATGACAGATACGCAGTATTTT
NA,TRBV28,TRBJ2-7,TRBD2,CASSSSGSKGAWGYEQYF,TGTGCCAGCAGTTCCAGCGGGAGTAAGGGCGCATGGGGGTACGAGCAGTACTTC
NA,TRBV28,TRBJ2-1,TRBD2,CASSPAGGGTSGMNEQFF,TGTGCCAGCAGTCCAGCAGGTGGGGGCACTAGCGGGATGAATGAGCAGTTCTTC
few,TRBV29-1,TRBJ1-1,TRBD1,CSVQTGRTEAFF,TGCAGCGTCCAGACAGGGAGGACTGAAGCTTTCTTT
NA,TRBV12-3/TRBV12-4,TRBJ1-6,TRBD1,CASSRSGTVDSPLHF,TGTGCCAGCAGTAGATCCGGGACAGTAGATTCACCCCTCCACTTT
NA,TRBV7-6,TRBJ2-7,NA,CASSLRLSSYEQYF,TGTGCCAGCAGCTTACGGCTCAGCTCCTACGAGCAGTACTTC
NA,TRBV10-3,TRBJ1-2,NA,CAISETGYYGYTF,TGTGCCATCAGTGAAACGGGGTACTATGGCTACACCTTC
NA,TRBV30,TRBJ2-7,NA,CAHRGASSYEQYF,TGTGCCCATCGTGGAGCTAGCTCCTACGAGCAGTACTTC
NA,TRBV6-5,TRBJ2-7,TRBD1,CASSYPGTGGTEQYF,TGTGCCAGCAGTTACCCCGGGACAGGGGGCACCGAGCAGTACTTC
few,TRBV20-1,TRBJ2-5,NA,CSAQRGQETQYF,TGCAGTGCCCAGAGGGGCCAAGAGACCCAGTACTTC